What follows is one TCR beta chain and its context. This CDR3 has 13 residues. The ends were cut back, 4 bases at V and 14 bases at J, with 20 bases in the middle. Germline CDR1 and CDR2: LGHDT and YNNKEL (reference sequence). Each CDR3 protein is one row after TCRdb ran MiXCR on the 5' RACE reads. In the table there are hundreds of thousands of distinct CDR3 sequences, roughly an eighth of which are singletons. This specimen comes from a study of T-cell memory formation after mild COVID-19. The TCR sequence derives from a man aged 18 to 35 who had mild COVID-19 (a few samples of this study predate the infection). Cell type and time point are not known. The chain links TRBV3-1 to TRBJ1-1; the D is unclear. Input material: PBMCs or a T cell subset sorted from them (not recorded which). The CDR3, as DNA: TGTGCCAGCAGCCGCCTAGGAGCAGGCAGGCACTTCTTT. Protein sequence: CASSRLGAGRHFF.